Each of the 27 T cell receptor beta chains below was sequenced from the same sample in a study of blood T cell repertoires in COVID-19. Data came from immunoSEQ multiplex PCR; TCRdb stores just in-frame clones and leaves some out. The sample includes 150,000 to 170,000 clones, about 90% of them seen just once. Sample: peripheral blood. These receptors were collected from a man between 45 and 60 years old with acute or convalescent COVID-19.

The CDR3 loop reads CASSLGGTGSGANVLTF. DNA of the CDR3: TGTGCCAGCAGCTTAGGCGGGACAGGGTCTGGGGCCAACGTCCTGACTTTC. The chain combines TRBV7-2 with TRBJ2-6, with TRBD1 matching over 9 bases. V lost 1 base to trimming and J lost 1 base; unmatched junction nucleotides: 2. This CDR3 is built from 17 residues. Germline lookup yields CDR1 SGHTA and CDR2 FQGNSA.

As concerns this clone: Other DNA sequences of this sample code for an identical CDR3. The chain couples TRBV2 to TRBJ2-2, with a weak D call TRBD1 (7 bases). The germline V gene encodes CDR1 SNHLY and CDR2 FYNNEI. V was shortened by 7 bases and J by 1 base, with 10 bases between the two germline ends. The CDR3 has 14 amino acids. The CDR3 here is CASTGGRNTGELFF. As DNA, the CDR3 is TGTGCCAGCACAGGGGGGCGGAACACCGGGGAGCTGTTTTTT.

The V gene is TRBV7-8, the J gene TRBJ1-6, with 7 bases fitting TRBD1. The germline V gene encodes CDR1 SGHVS and CDR2 FQNEAQ. The CDR3 loop spans 20 amino acids. V shed 5 bases, J shed 6 bases, and the junction held 22 bases outside the gene matches. CDR3 in amino acids: CASSPPNIRDSQSGNSPLHF. The CDR3 region has the DNA TGTGCCAGCAGCCCCCCGAACATTAGGGACAGCCAGTCCGGTAATTCACCCCTCCACTTT.

The rearrangement links TRBV5-5 to TRBJ1-5, with 7 bases that match TRBD1. Germline V gene sequence: CDR1 SGHKS, CDR2 YYEKEE (reference sequence). The length of the CDR3 is 16 residues. The ends lost 2 bases at V and 3 bases at J; junction bases unmatched: 8. Here the CDR3 DNA reads TGTGCCAGCAGCTTTTCAGGGGGAAACGTCAATCAGCCCCAGCATTTT. Translated, it gives CASSFSGGNVNQPQHF.

This sequence joins TRBV2 and TRBJ1-5; TRBD1 aligns across 9 bases. The V gene's germline CDR1 is SNHLY and CDR2 FYNNEI. Trimming removed 6 bases from V and 1 base from J; junction bases left unmatched: 4. The CDR3 sequence is 15 residues long. The CDR3 DNA sequence: TGTGCCAGCAGGATGACAGGGGGGAGCAATCAGCCCCAGCATTTT. This encodes CASRMTGGSNQPQHF. The whole variable domain, filled in from reference TRBV2 and TRBJ1-5, reads EPEVTQTPSHQVTQMGQEVILRCVPISNHLYFYWYRQILGQKVEFLVSFYNNEISEKSEIFDDQFSVERPDGSNFTLKIRSTKLEDSAMYFCASRMTGGSNQPQHFGDGTRLSIL.

The V gene is TRBV2, the J gene TRBJ1-2, with 7 positions matching TRBD1. The CDR3 runs 13 residues. V lost 4 bases, J lost 8 bases, and 7 bases stayed unmatched. CDR1 and CDR2 from the germline V gene are SNHLY and FYNNEI. The CDR3 spells CASSGDSALGYTF. CDR3 in DNA: TGTGCCAGCAGTGGGGACAGTGCTTTGGGCTACACCTTC.

This clone showed up just once. This rearrangement joins TRBV11-2 to TRBJ2-6, with D unresolved. The CDR3 has 17 amino acids. Trimming stripped 1 base from V and 0 bases from J, with 10 bases between. Germline V gene sequence: CDR1 SGHAT, CDR2 FQNNGV. CDR3 in amino acids: CASSLARPFSGANVLTF. The CDR3 coding sequence is TGTGCCAGCAGCTTAGCCCGTCCGTTCTCTGGGGCCAACGTCCTGACTTTC. Looking up the rest from reference TRBV11-2 and TRBJ2-6 gives the full variable domain: EAGVAQSPRYKIIEKRQSVAFWCNPISGHATLYWYQQILGQGPKLLIQFQNNGVVDDSQLPKDRFSAERLKGVDSTLKIQPAKLEDSAVYLCASSLARPFSGANVLTFGAGSRLTVL.

V usage is TRBV7-9 and J usage is TRBJ2-5; TRBD2 aligns across 10 bases. V was clipped by 8 bases and J by 5 bases; unmatched bases: 14. This CDR3 region has 16 residues. CDR1 is SEHNR and CDR2 is FQNEAQ in the germline V gene (reference sequence). DNA for the CDR3: TGTGCCAGCCTAGAAATGAATCTAGCGGGAGAGGAGACCCAGTACTTC. This encodes CASLEMNLAGEETQYF. Together with reference TRBV7-9 and TRBJ2-5, the CDR3 gives the full variable domain: DTGVSQNPRHKITKRGQNVTFRCDPISEHNRLYWYRQTLGQGPEFLTYFQNEAQLEKSRLLSDRFSAERPKGSFSTLEIQRTEQGDSAMYLCASLEMNLAGEETQYFGPGTRLLVL.

The count of this clone is one. V and J are TRBV7-9 and TRBJ2-7; 11 bases are shared with TRBD2. V lost 4 bases and J lost 2; bases outside the gene matches: 16. Germline values: CDR1 SEHNR, CDR2 FQNEAQ (reference sequence). The CDR3 length is 19 residues. CDR3 loop: CASSSQETGTSGLPYEQYF. The CDR3 DNA sequence: TGTGCCAGCAGCTCACAGGAAACAGGGACTAGCGGTCTCCCCTACGAGCAGTACTTC.

J is TRBJ1-3 and V is TRBV11-2; D not certain. Germline V gene sequence: CDR1 SGHAT, CDR2 FQNNGV. V lost 1 base to trimming and J lost 4 bases, with 17 bases between them. The CDR3 extends over 17 amino acids. CDR3 in amino acids: CASSLGPERALGNTIYF. Here the CDR3 DNA reads TGTGCCAGCAGCTTAGGCCCCGAGAGGGCGCTAGGAAACACCATATATTTT.

The chain links TRBV4-2 to TRBJ2-1; the match to TRBD2 covers 7 bases. J was trimmed by 7 bases and V by 1 base; bases with no gene match: 7. The length of the CDR3 is 15 residues. From germline, CDR1 is LGHNA and CDR2 YNFKEQ. CDR3 DNA sequence: TGTGCCAGCAGCCAAGGGGAGGGCCCAGGGAATGAGCAGTTCTTC. This gives the protein CASSQGEGPGNEQFF.

The chain uses TRBV7-9 and TRBJ2-5; D is uncertain. The germline V gene encodes CDR1 SEHNR and CDR2 FQNEAQ (reference sequence). The V end was cut by 3 bases, the J end by 5 bases, with 10 bases between. The CDR3 consists of 13 residues. The CDR3 DNA is TGTGCCAGCAGCTTGGCAGGTTGGGAGACCCAGTACTTC. Amino acid sequence: CASSLAGWETQYF.

The chain recombines TRBV25-1 with TRBJ1-2, with a tentative D call TRBD1 (6 bases). Between the trimmed V and J ends, which lost 4 bases and 0 bases, there was a span of 9 bases. Germline V gene lookup returns CDR1 MGHDK and CDR2 SYGVNS. This CDR3 contains 14 residues. The CDR3 coding sequence is TGTGCCAGCAGTGCCGGGACATCTAACTATGGCTACACCTTC. Protein sequence: CASSAGTSNYGYTF.

V and J are TRBV7-6 and TRBJ1-5; no definite D call. CDR1 is SGHVS, CDR2 FNYEAQ, per germline. V was shortened by 3 bases and J by 4 bases, with 7 bases between the two germline ends. This CDR3 is 13 amino acids long. The CDR3 DNA follows: TGTGCCAGCAGCTTGAGCTCAAATCAGCCCCAGCATTTT. This translates into CASSLSSNQPQHF. Drawing the rest from reference TRBV7-6 and TRBJ1-5, the complete variable domain is GAGVSQSPRYKVTKRGQDVALRCDPISGHVSLYWYRQALGQGPEFLTYFNYEAQQDKSGLPNDRFSAERPEGSISTLTIQRTEQRDSAMYRCASSLSSNQPQHFGDGTRLSIL.

The chain employs TRBV30 and TRBJ2-3; possibly TRBD2 for D (5 bases). This CDR3 contains 14 residues. Trimming stripped 2 bases from V and 8 bases from J, with 17 bases between. CDR1 GTSNPN and CDR2 SVGIG come from the germline V gene (reference sequence). CDR3 sequence reads: CAWSPKPVRGTQYF. CDR3 sequence (DNA): TGTGCCTGGAGTCCTAAACCCGTCCGGGGTACGCAGTATTTT.

The rearrangement links TRBV6-5 to TRBJ2-3, with a possible D match to TRBD1 (5 bases). Germline V lookup: CDR1 MNHEY, CDR2 SVGAGI. The CDR3 is 13 amino acids. V dropped 0 bases and J dropped 5 bases, with 6 bases sitting between them. CDR3 protein: CASSYSRVDTQYF. In nucleotides, the CDR3 is TGTGCCAGCAGTTACTCCAGGGTAGATACGCAGTATTTT.

The gene calls are TRBV2 and TRBJ2-2, with 9 bases fitting TRBD2. In germline, CDR1 is SNHLY, CDR2 FYNNEI. The CDR3 extends over 16 amino acids. The V gene end was trimmed by 4 bases and the J gene end by 4 bases; junction bases not matched to a gene: 7. The CDR3, as DNA: TGTGCCAGCAGTGGAGGGCTAGCGGGGATCACCGGGGAGCTGTTTTTT. Its protein product is CASSGGLAGITGELFF.

CDR3 protein: CASSLLSASHTQYF. The CDR3 DNA follows: TGTGCCAGCAGCCTCCTCAGCGCATCGCATACGCAGTATTTT. V and J are TRBV27 and TRBJ2-3; D ambiguous. The CDR3 has 14 amino acids. Deletions cut 6 bases from V and 7 bases from J, with 17 bases between. Germline V CDR1 and CDR2: MNHEY, SMNVEV (reference sequence).

The rearrangement joins TRBV7-8 to TRBJ2-1, with 11 bases that match TRBD2. Losses at the gene ends were 4 bases for V and 5 bases for J; bases not matched to a gene: 10. Germline V CDR1 and CDR2: SGHVS, FQNEAQ. The CDR3 is 17 amino acids. The CDR3 sequence: CASSWRRGTSGNNEQFF. In DNA, the CDR3 is TGTGCCAGCAGCTGGAGACGAGGGACTAGCGGAAACAATGAGCAGTTCTTC.

J is TRBJ2-5 and V is TRBV7-2, with unresolved D. Germline CDR1 is SGHTA and CDR2 is FQGNSA. This CDR3 region has 13 residues. V was pared by 5 bases and J by 1 base, with 8 bases between. CDR3 sequence (DNA): TGTGCCAGCAGCGGCAGGCTCCAAGAGACCCAGTACTTC. Its protein is CASSGRLQETQYF. Combining the CDR3 with reference TRBV7-2 and TRBJ2-5 gives the whole variable domain GAGVSQSPSNKVTEKGKDVELRCDPISGHTALYWYRQSLGQGLEFLIYFQGNSAPDKSGLPSDRFSAERTGGSVSTLTIQRTQQEDSAVYLCASSGRLQETQYFGPGTRLLVL.

The chain is built from TRBV6-1 and TRBJ1-5; D uncertain. The germline V and J ends were trimmed by 3 bases and 7 bases, with 7 bases remaining between them. Germline V lookup: CDR1 MNHNS, CDR2 SASEGT. The CDR3 loop spans 12 amino acids. The chain's CDR3 is CASSDVRQPQHF. As DNA, the CDR3 is TGTGCCAGCAGTGATGTCCGGCAGCCCCAGCATTTT.

This CDR3 is CASLPSRTIGNEQFF. The DNA of the CDR3 is TGTGCCAGCCTACCGTCCAGAACGATCGGGAATGAGCAGTTCTTC. The V call is TRBV7-8, the J call TRBJ2-1, with D hard to call. Germline loops: CDR1 SGHVS, CDR2 FQNEAQ. V shed 8 bases and J shed 7 bases, with 21 bases lying between them. This CDR3 region has 15 residues.

The chain combines TRBV11-2 with TRBJ2-2; D is perhaps TRBD2 (6 bases). CDR3 length: 16 amino acids. The V and J ends lost 5 bases and 2 bases respectively, with 15 bases between them. CDR1 and CDR2 from the germline V gene are SGHAT and FQNNGV. This chain's CDR3 is CASSPTRTTNTGELFF. The CDR3 coding sequence is TGTGCCAGCAGCCCTACCCGGACTACTAACACCGGGGAGCTGTTTTTT.

J is TRBJ2-1 and V is TRBV27; D not resolved. Deletions cut 4 bases from V and 7 bases from J, with 5 bases between. The CDR3 is 11 amino acids. Germline CDR1 and CDR2: MNHEY and SMNVEV (reference sequence). Written as DNA, the CDR3 is TGTGCCAGCAGTTCTCTTAATGAGCAGTTCTTC. Translation gives CASSSLNEQFF.

This chain joins TRBV10-3 and TRBJ1-1, with 8 bases that match TRBD1. With 5 bases clipped from V and 4 bases from J, the junction kept 9 bases outside the gene matches. CDR3 size: 15 residues. Germline CDR1 and CDR2: ENHRY and SYGVKD. The CDR3 spells CAISTRQGSRTEAFF. CDR3 DNA: TGTGCCATCAGTACTAGACAGGGGTCGCGCACTGAAGCTTTCTTT.

Points on this clone: Other DNA variants within this sample encode the same CDR3. V usage is TRBV9 and J usage is TRBJ1-1, with D possibly matching TRBD1 (6 bases). V lost 0 bases to trimming and J lost 1 base, with 10 bases between them. This CDR3 comprises 15 residues. Germline assignment: CDR1 SGDLS and CDR2 YYNGEE. CDR3 coding DNA: TGTGCCAGCAGCGTAGCGGGACATCCGAACACTGAAGCTTTCTTT. Translating gives CASSVAGHPNTEAFF.

The chain couples TRBV9 to TRBJ2-1; maybe TRBD1 (7 bases). V dropped 4 bases and J dropped 6 bases, with 32 bases sitting between them. The length of the CDR3 is 20 residues. From germline, CDR1 is SGDLS and CDR2 YYNGEE. The CDR3 nucleotides are TGTGCCAGCAGCCCACAGAACACAGGGGCCGTCCTAGCGTCTGTCAATGAGCAGTTCTTC. It codes for CASSPQNTGAVLASVNEQFF.